The 30 T cell receptor beta chains given below trace back to one sample, sequenced in a study of immune characterization of retroperitoneal liposarcoma. TCRdb redid the calling of the PCR reads with MiXCR, one entry per CDR3 protein. The table lists around 10,000 distinct CDR3 sequences, 25% to 30% of them singletons, with under 9.5% in the top ten. The sample was tumor tissue. Every receptor here comes from a male donor with retroperitoneal liposarcoma.

V and J are TRBV7-2 and TRBJ2-1, with a tentative D call TRBD1 (5 bases). Trimming took off 2 bases at V and 10 bases at J, with 21 bases between the two ends. Germline CDR1 is SGHTA and CDR2 is FQGNSA. The CDR3 is 16 residues long. The CDR3 loop is CASSLPQGSLSYEQFF. The CDR3 nucleotides are TGTGCCAGCAGCTTACCCCAGGGCTCCCTGTCCTACGAGCAGTTCTTC. The full variable domain, rest sourced from reference TRBV7-2 and TRBJ2-1, is GAGVSQSPSNKVTEKGKDVELRCDPISGHTALYWYRQSLGQGLEFLIYFQGNSAPDKSGLPSDRFSAERTGGSVSTLTIQRTQQEDSAVYLCASSLPQGSLSYEQFFGPGTRLTVL.

This clonotype was counted between two and nine times. This chain joins TRBV6-1 and TRBJ2-1, with TRBD2 matching over 8 bases. The J call could be wrong; TRBJ2-7 is a better fit for the DNA end. Germline CDR1 reads MNHNS; CDR2 reads SASEGT. This CDR3 is 12 amino acids long. CDR3 in DNA: TGTGCCAGCAGACCGGGGGGGAACGAGCAGTACTTC. It specifies CASRPGGNEQYF.

The chain's CDR3 is CASRRLAGGDEQYF. In DNA form, the CDR3 reads TGTGCCAGCAGGAGACTAGCGGGGGGCGATGAGCAGTACTTC. The J gene is TRBJ2-5, the V gene TRBV27; 13 nucleotides align to TRBD2. CDR1 is MNHEY and CDR2 is SMNVEV in the germline V gene (reference sequence). J lost 11 bases, V lost 6 bases, and 9 bases had no gene match. The CDR3 has 14 amino acids.

As regards this clonotype: This may arise from a read error, as a much more abundant clone is one base away. The final CDR3 position lacks the conserved phenylalanine or tryptophan, pointing to a likely read error. The V gene is TRBV6-6, the J gene TRBJ2-5; D is possibly TRBD1 (6 bases). The last part of the DNA fits TRBJ2-4 better; the J call may be wrong. CDR1 is MNHNY, CDR2 SVGAGI, per germline (reference sequence). This CDR3 region has 14 residues. The CDR3 here is CASSLQGSKNIQYL. The CDR3 nucleotides read TGTGCCAGCAGTTTACAGGGTTCCAAAAACATTCAGTACCTC.

V gene TRBV6-6 combines with J gene TRBJ2-1, with unresolved D. V gave up 0 bases and J gave up 13 bases, with 16 bases separating them. In germline, CDR1 is MNHNY, CDR2 SVGAGI (reference sequence). The CDR3 sequence is 14 residues long. CDR3 loop: CASSYSMIGETQFF. DNA for the CDR3: TGTGCCAGCAGTTACTCGATGATAGGAGAGACCCAGTTCTTC.

This clonotype is labeled as medium-sized. The chain is built from TRBV10-3 and TRBJ2-2; D unresolved. V was clipped by 5 bases and J by 1 base, with 8 bases between them. The CDR3 length is 14 residues. The V gene's germline CDR1 is ENHRY and CDR2 SYGVKD. CDR3 protein: CAISPQWNTGELFF. CDR3 DNA: TGTGCCATCAGTCCCCAGTGGAACACCGGGGAGCTGTTTTTT.

CDR3 coding DNA: TGTGCCAGCAGTTTTACGGGATTCGGAATGGTGACTGAAGCTTTCTTT. This gives the protein CASSFTGFGMVTEAFF. The chain combines TRBV12-3 or TRBV12-4 with TRBJ1-1; the D is unclear. Trimming removed 3 bases at V and 5 bases at J, with 19 bases between. The CDR3 runs 16 residues.

This clonotype was detected many times. The chain uses TRBV6-1 and TRBJ1-2; a weak D match, TRBD1 (6 bases). CDR1 is MNHNS and CDR2 is SASEGT in the germline V gene. V shed 0 bases and J shed 3 bases, with 8 bases lying between them. The CDR3 extends over 14 amino acids. The CDR3 sequence is CASSEAQGYYGYTF. As DNA, the CDR3 is TGTGCCAGCAGTGAAGCGCAGGGGTACTATGGCTACACCTTC.

In this sample, this clonotype turned up a few times. The chain links TRBV4-1 to TRBJ2-4; 10 nucleotides agree with TRBD1. With the DNA end fitting TRBJ2-7 better, the J assignment may be wrong. Germline V gene sequence: CDR1 MGHRA, CDR2 YSYEKL. CDR3 length equals 14 residues. The CDR3 nucleotides are TGCGCCAGCAGCCCCTGGACAGGGGGCTACGAGCAGTACTTC. It is translated as CASSPWTGGYEQYF.

V usage is TRBV11-3 and J usage is TRBJ2-5; a weak D match, TRBD2 (5 bases). Matching the DNA end better, TRBJ2-1 makes the J call doubtful. CDR3 length: 15 amino acids. Germline V gene sequence: CDR1 SGHNT, CDR2 YENEEA. The CDR3 spells CASSLSFGNYNEQFF. DNA of the CDR3: TGTGCCAGCAGCTTGAGCTTCGGGAACTACAATGAGCAGTTCTTC.

The V call is TRBV6-1, the J call TRBJ2-5; TRBD2 matches at 7 bases. The ends lost 2 bases at V and 11 bases at J; junction bases unmatched: 14. This CDR3 has 15 residues. Germline CDR1 reads MNHNS; CDR2 reads SASEGT. The CDR3 sequence: CASSELGGSYNEQYF. The CDR3 nucleotides are TGTGCCAGCAGTGAACTGGGCGGGAGTTACAATGAGCAGTACTTC.

By sample share, this clonotype is medium-sized (0.01 to 0.1%). This chain uses TRBV25-1 with TRBJ2-1; D remains ambiguous. Between the trimmed V and J ends, which lost 6 bases and 10 bases, there was a span of 13 bases. Germline V lookup: CDR1 MGHDK, CDR2 SYGVNS. This CDR3 contains 12 residues. CDR3 coding DNA: TGTGCCAGCAGCACACAAGCCGGCGAGCAGTTCTTC. This translates into CASSTQAGEQFF.

The chain couples TRBV24-1 to TRBJ2-5; 11 bases are shared with TRBD1. Germline CDR1 and CDR2: KGHDR and SFDVKD. The CDR3 loop spans 16 amino acids. V was clipped by 3 bases and J by 5 bases; unmatched bases: 7. The CDR3, as DNA: TGTGCCACCAGTGATACTCGGACAGGGGGCGCGGAGACCCAGTACTTC. This sequence encodes CATSDTRTGGAETQYF.

V gene TRBV6-2 or TRBV6-3 combines with J gene TRBJ2-5; no reliable D call. Germline loops: CDR1 MNHEY, CDR2 SVGEGT. The CDR3 contains 19 residues. Between the trimmed V and J ends, which lost 2 bases and 0 bases, there was a span of 22 bases. The DNA for the CDR3 is TGTGCCAGCAGTTACGCCATATGGGTGGCTAGACGGTACCAAGAGACCCAGTACTTC. Translation gives CASSYAIWVARRYQETQYF.

This clonotype has ten or more counts. J is TRBJ2-3 and V is TRBV11-2; D possibly matches TRBD1 or TRBD2 (5 bases each). The V gene lost 4 bases and the J gene lost 4 bases, with 15 bases spanning the gap. This CDR3 is built from 15 residues. CDR1 is SGHAT, CDR2 FQNNGV, per germline. The CDR3 sequence is CASSSRDPRADTQYF. DNA for the CDR3: TGTGCCAGCAGCTCCCGGGACCCGAGGGCAGATACGCAGTATTTT.

The V and J genes are TRBV7-6 and TRBJ1-2; D is possibly TRBD1 (5 bases). V gave up 0 bases and J gave up 8 bases, with 13 bases separating them. Germline V gene lookup returns CDR1 SGHVS and CDR2 FNYEAQ. This CDR3 region has 14 residues. CDR3 sequence reads: CASSLAGAGPGYTF. The CDR3 bases are TGTGCCAGCAGCTTAGCAGGGGCGGGGCCCGGCTACACCTTC.

The rearrangement joins TRBV27 to TRBJ2-5, with TRBD2 matching over 11 bases. Germline loops: CDR1 MNHEY, CDR2 SMNVEV (reference sequence). V trimming: 3 bases; J trimming: 11 bases; junction bases outside the gene matches: 11. This CDR3 has 15 residues. CDR3 sequence (DNA): TGTGCCAGCAGTTTCCCCGGGACTAGCGGCTTTGAGCAGTACTTC. The encoded protein is CASSFPGTSGFEQYF.

The sample holds one count of this clonotype. This chain links TRBV11-2 with TRBJ1-2; 7 positions agree with TRBD1. This CDR3 contains 15 residues. The germline V gene encodes CDR1 SGHAT and CDR2 FQNNGV. Trimming took 5 bases from V and 4 from J; bases not matched to a gene: 10. CDR3 coding DNA: TGTGCCAGCAGCCCAGGGACAGTACAGAGCTATGGCTACACCTTC. It encodes CASSPGTVQSYGYTF.

In its sample, this clonotype is medium-sized. The rearrangement joins TRBV7-2 to TRBJ2-2; D possibly matches TRBD1 or TRBD2 (5 bases each). V gave up 4 bases and J gave up 1 base, with 13 bases separating them. Germline-derived CDR1 and CDR2 are SGHTA and FQGNSA. CDR3 size: 16 residues. CDR3 amino acids: CASSSGTTLNTGELFF. The CDR3, as DNA: TGTGCCAGCAGCTCCGGGACGACCTTGAACACCGGGGAGCTGTTTTTT.

This clonotype was recorded a few times. DNA for the CDR3: TGTGCCAGCAGTTTATATGGGGGCTCCTACAATGAGCAGTTCTTC. Its translation: CASSLYGGSYNEQFF. The V and J genes are TRBV27 and TRBJ2-1; D may match TRBD1 or TRBD2 (5 bases each). The CDR3 extends over 15 amino acids. Germline V gives CDR1 MNHEY, CDR2 SMNVEV (reference sequence). V was pared by 1 base and J by 0 bases, with 7 bases between.

In this sample, this clonotype turned up a few times. The V and J genes are TRBV6-1 and TRBJ1-6; 7 bases are a match to TRBD1. The CDR3 extends over 12 amino acids. Germline-derived CDR1 and CDR2 are MNHNS and SASEGT. V lost 6 bases, J lost 14 bases, and 7 bases stayed unmatched. The CDR3 region is CASSQRGGTLHF. The CDR3 DNA is TGTGCCAGCAGCCAACGAGGGGGCACCCTCCACTTT.

CDR3 DNA: TGTGCCAGCAGCGCCCGGGACAGGGTTTTGGGAACTGAAGCTTTCTTT. It yields the protein CASSARDRVLGTEAFF. The chain recombines TRBV11-1 with TRBJ1-1; 9 bases map to TRBD1. CDR3 length: 16 residues. Germline assignment: CDR1 SGHAT and CDR2 FQDESV (reference sequence). The V segment lost 5 bases and the J segment 5 bases; nucleotides outside the gene matches: 12.

The V call is TRBV11-2, the J call TRBJ2-1; no definite D call. The CDR3 consists of 14 residues. V dropped 4 bases and J dropped 1 base, with 8 bases sitting between them. Germline V gene lookup returns CDR1 SGHAT and CDR2 FQNNGV. The CDR3 nucleotides read TGTGCCAGCAGCTCCCTAATATCCTACAATGAGCAGTTCTTC. As protein: CASSSLISYNEQFF.

The chain carries TRBV4-3 and TRBJ2-3; no clear D. Germline loops: CDR1 LGHNA, CDR2 YSLEER. This CDR3 region has 15 residues. V lost 2 bases to trimming and J lost 2 bases, with 11 bases between them. The CDR3 sequence: CASSQQAEPTDTQYF. DNA of the CDR3: TGCGCCAGCAGCCAACAGGCGGAGCCCACAGATACGCAGTATTTT.

About this clonotype itself: A much larger clone sits a single nucleotide away, making a read error possible. The V gene is TRBV6-6, the J gene TRBJ1-1; the D gene is possibly TRBD1 (6 bases). The germline CDR1 and CDR2 sequences are MNHNY and SVGAGI (reference sequence). V lost 0 bases and J 3 bases, leaving 17 bases between the germline ends. There are 17 residues in the CDR3. The CDR3 bases are TGTGCCAGCAGTTACTCGAATTTGGGGGGCCGGTACACTGAAGCTTTCTTT. Translated: CASSYSNLGGRYTEAFF.

J is TRBJ2-1 and V is TRBV24-1; TRBD1 or TRBD2 may be the D gene (6 bases each). The J call is in doubt because the DNA end fits TRBJ2-7 better. The CDR3 runs 15 residues. Per the germline V gene, CDR1 is KGHDR and CDR2 is SFDVKD. The chain's CDR3 is CATSGGPGATREQYF. The CDR3 DNA reads as TGTGCCACCTCCGGCGGACCGGGGGCTACAAGGGAGCAGTACTTC.

This chain links TRBV6-1 with TRBJ2-1, with TRBD1 matching over 7 bases. Trimming cost V 3 bases and J 13 bases; bases outside gene matches: 12. From germline, CDR1 is MNHNS and CDR2 SASEGT. CDR3 length: 14 amino acids. In nucleotides, the CDR3 is TGTGCCAGCAGTGACTGGAGACAGGGAGAGACCCAGTTCTTC. Encoded protein: CASSDWRQGETQFF.

This clonotype is labeled as medium-sized. This sequence joins TRBV6-1 and TRBJ2-3; the match to TRBD2 covers 15 bases. Per the germline V gene, CDR1 is MNHNS and CDR2 is SASEGT. The V and J ends lost 6 bases and 0 bases, in that order; junction bases with no gene match: 7. The CDR3 totals 18 residues. CDR3 loop: CASRLGTSGRSSTDTQYF. In DNA, the CDR3 is TGTGCCAGCAGACTGGGGACTAGCGGGAGGTCTAGCACAGATACGCAGTATTTT.

The rearrangement links TRBV3-1 to TRBJ2-3; weak D call: TRBD1 (6 bases). Germline V gives CDR1 LGHDT, CDR2 YNNKEL (reference sequence). The ends were cut back, 3 bases at V and 2 bases at J, with 12 bases in the middle. The CDR3 is 15 amino acids. The CDR3 protein is CASSQRDTNTDTQYF. CDR3 DNA sequence: TGTGCCAGCAGCCAGAGGGACACAAACACAGATACGCAGTATTTT.

This chain joins TRBV7-6 and TRBJ2-1, with TRBD1 identical over 10 bases. The CDR3 has 14 residues. Germline V gives CDR1 SGHVS, CDR2 FNYEAQ. Trimming removed 5 bases from V and 10 bases from J; junction bases left unmatched: 8. As DNA, the CDR3 is TGTGCCAGCAGCCTGACAGGGGGCTACTACGAGCAGTTCTTC. It translates to CASSLTGGYYEQFF.